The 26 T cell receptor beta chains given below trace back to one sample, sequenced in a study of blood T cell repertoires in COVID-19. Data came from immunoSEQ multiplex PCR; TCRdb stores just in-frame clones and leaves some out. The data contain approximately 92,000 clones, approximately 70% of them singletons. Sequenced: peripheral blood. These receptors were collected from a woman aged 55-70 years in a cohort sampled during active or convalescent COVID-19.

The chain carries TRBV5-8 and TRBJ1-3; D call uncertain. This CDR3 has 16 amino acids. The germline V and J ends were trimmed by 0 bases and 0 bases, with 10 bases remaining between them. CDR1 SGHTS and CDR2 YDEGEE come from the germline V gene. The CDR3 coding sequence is TGTGCCAGCAGCTTGGGTGGGCAGATCTCTGGAAACACCATATATTTT. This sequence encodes CASSLGGQISGNTIYF.

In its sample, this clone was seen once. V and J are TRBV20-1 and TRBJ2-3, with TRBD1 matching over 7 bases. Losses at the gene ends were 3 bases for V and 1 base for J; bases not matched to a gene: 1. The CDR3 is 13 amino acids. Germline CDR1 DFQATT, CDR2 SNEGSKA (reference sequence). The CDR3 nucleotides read TGCAGTGCTAGTGGACAGGGCACAGATACGCAGTATTTT. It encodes CSASGQGTDTQYF.

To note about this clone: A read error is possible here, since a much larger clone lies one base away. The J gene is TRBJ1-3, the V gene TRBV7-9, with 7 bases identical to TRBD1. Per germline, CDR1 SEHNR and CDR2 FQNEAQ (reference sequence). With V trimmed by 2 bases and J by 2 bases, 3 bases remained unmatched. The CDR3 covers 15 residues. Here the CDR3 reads CASSLRQGAGNTIYF. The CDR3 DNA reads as TGTGCCAGCAGCTTAAGGCAGGGGGCTGGAAACACCATATATTTT.

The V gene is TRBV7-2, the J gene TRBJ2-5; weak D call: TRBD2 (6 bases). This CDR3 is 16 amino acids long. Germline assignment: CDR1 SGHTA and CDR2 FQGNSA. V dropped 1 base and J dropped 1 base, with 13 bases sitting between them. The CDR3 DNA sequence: TGTGCCAGCAGCTTAGGGGGTGCGGGGTCCCAAGAGACCCAGTACTTC. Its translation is CASSLGGAGSQETQYF.

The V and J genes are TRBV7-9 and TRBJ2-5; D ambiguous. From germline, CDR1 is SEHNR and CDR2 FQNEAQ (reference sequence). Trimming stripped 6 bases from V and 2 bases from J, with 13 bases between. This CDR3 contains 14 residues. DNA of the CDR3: TGTGCCAGCAGTCCCTCACATCGACAAGAGACCCAGTACTTC. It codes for CASSPSHRQETQYF. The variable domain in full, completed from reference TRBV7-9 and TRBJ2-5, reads DTGVSQNPRHKITKRGQNVTFRCDPISEHNRLYWYRQTLGQGPEFLTYFQNEAQLEKSRLLSDRFSAERPKGSFSTLEIQRTEQGDSAMYLCASSPSHRQETQYFGPGTRLLVL.

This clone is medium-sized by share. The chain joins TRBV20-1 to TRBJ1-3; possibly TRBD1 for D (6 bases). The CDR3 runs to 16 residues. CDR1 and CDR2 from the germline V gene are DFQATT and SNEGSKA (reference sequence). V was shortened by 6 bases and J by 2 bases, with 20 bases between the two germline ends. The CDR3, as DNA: TGCAGTGCGAGTGGAGGTTCACAGGGCCCTGGAAACACCATATATTTT. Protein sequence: CSASGGSQGPGNTIYF.

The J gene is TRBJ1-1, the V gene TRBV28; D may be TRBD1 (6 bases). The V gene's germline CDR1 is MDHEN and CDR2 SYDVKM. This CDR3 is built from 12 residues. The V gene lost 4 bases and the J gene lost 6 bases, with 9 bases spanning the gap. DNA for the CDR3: TGTGCCAGCAGTTCGGGGGGCGCTGAAGCTTTCTTT. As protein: CASSSGGAEAFF.

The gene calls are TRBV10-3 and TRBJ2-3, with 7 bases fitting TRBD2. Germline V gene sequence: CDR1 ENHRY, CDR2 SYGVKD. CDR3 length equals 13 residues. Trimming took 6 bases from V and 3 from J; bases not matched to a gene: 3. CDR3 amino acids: CAIRALATDTQYF. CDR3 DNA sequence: TGTGCCATCAGGGCACTAGCGACAGATACGCAGTATTTT.

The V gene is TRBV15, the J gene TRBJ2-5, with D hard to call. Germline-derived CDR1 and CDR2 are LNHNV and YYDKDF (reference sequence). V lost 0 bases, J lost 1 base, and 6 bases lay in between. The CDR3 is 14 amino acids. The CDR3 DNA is TGTGCCACCAGCAGAGATCCCAGCCAAGAGACCCAGTACTTC. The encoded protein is CATSRDPSQETQYF.

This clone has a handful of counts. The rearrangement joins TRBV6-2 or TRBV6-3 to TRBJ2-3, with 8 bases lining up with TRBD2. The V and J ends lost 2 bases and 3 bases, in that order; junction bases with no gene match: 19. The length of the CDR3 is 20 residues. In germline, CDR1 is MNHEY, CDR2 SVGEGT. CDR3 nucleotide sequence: TGTGCCAGCAGTTACCCGGCGGGGAGCGGGGGCCCCCCTGGGACAGATACGCAGTATTTT. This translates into CASSYPAGSGGPPGTDTQYF.

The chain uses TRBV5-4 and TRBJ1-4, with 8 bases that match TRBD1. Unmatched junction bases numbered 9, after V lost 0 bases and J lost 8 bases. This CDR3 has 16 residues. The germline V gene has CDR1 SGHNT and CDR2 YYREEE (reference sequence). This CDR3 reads CASSLAGTGKSEKLFF. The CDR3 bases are TGTGCCAGCAGCTTGGCCGGGACAGGCAAAAGCGAAAAACTGTTTTTT.

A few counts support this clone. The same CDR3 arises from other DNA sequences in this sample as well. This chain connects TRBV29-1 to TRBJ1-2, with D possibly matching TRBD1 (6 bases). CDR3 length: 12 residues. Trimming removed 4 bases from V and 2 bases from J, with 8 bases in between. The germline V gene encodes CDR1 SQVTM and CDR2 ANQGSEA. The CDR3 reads CSVGTANYGYTF. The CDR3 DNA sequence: TGCAGCGTTGGGACAGCGAACTATGGCTACACCTTC.

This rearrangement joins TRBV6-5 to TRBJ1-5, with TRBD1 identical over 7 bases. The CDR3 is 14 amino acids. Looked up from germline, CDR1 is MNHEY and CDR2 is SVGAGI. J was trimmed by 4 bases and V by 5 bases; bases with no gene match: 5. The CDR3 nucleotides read TGTGCCAGCAGTCCCGGGACAGAGAATCAGCCCCAGCATTTT. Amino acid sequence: CASSPGTENQPQHF.

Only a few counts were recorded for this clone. CDR3 DNA sequence: TGTGCCAGCAGCTTACAGGGTTCGGGGGATTCACCCCTCCACTTT. It codes for CASSLQGSGDSPLHF. This chain joins TRBV7-2 and TRBJ1-6, with a possible D match to TRBD1 (5 bases). V lost 2 bases and J 8 bases, leaving 13 bases between the germline ends. This CDR3 has 15 amino acids. Germline assignment: CDR1 SGHTA and CDR2 FQGNSA.

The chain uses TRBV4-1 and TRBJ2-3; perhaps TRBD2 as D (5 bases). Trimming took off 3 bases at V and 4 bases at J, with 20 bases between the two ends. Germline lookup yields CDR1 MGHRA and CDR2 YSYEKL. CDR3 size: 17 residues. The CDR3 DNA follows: TGCGCCAGCAGCCATTACCCGGGGTCGAAGGTGGCAGATACGCAGTATTTT. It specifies CASSHYPGSKVADTQYF.

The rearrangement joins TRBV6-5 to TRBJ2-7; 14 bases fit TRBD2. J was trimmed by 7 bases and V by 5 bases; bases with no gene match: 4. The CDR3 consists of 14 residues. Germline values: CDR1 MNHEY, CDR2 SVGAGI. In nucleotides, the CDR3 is TGTGCCAGCAGTAGACTAGCGGGGGGGCAGGAGCAGTACTTC. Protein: CASSRLAGGQEQYF.

The CDR3 loop is CASSPLARGAMRGYTF. CDR3 sequence (DNA): TGTGCCAGCTCACCACTGGCGCGGGGGGCGATGAGGGGCTACACCTTC. V and J are TRBV18 and TRBJ1-2, with D possibly being TRBD1 (6 bases). V was shortened by 1 base and J by 8 bases, with 20 bases between the two germline ends. CDR1 and CDR2 (germline): KGHSH, LQKENI. The CDR3 loop spans 16 amino acids.

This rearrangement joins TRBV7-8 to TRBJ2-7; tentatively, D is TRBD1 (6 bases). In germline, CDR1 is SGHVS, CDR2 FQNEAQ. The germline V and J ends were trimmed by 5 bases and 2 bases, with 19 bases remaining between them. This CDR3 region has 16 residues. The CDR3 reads CASSPIRGQLTYEQYF. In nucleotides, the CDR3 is TGTGCCAGCAGCCCCATTCGTGGACAGCTTACCTACGAGCAGTACTTC.

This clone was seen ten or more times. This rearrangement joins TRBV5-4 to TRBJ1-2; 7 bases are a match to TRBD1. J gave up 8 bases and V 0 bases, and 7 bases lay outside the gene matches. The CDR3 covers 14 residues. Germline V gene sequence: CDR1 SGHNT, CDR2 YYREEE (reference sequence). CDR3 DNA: TGTGCCAGCAGCTTGGAACAGGGGCTTGGAGGCTACACCTTC. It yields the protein CASSLEQGLGGYTF. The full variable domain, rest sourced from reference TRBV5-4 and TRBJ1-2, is ETGVTQSPTHLIKTRGQQVTLRCSSQSGHNTVSWYQQALGQGPQFIFQYYREEENGRGNFPPRFSGLQFPNYSSELNVNALELDDSALYLCASSLEQGLGGYTFGSGTRLTVV.

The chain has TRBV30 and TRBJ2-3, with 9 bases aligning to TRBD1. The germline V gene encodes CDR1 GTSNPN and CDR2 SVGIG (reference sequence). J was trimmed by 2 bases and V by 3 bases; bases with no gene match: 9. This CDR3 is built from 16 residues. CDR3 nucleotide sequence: TGTGCCTGGAGCTACAGGGGGCTTGTAGACACAGATACGCAGTATTTT. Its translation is CAWSYRGLVDTDTQYF.

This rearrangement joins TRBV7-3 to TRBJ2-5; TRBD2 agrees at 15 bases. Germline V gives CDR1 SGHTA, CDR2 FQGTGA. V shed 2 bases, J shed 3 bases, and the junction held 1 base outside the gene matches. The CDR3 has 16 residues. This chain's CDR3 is CASSLGLAGGKETQYF. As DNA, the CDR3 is TGTGCCAGCAGCTTAGGACTAGCGGGGGGGAAAGAGACCCAGTACTTC. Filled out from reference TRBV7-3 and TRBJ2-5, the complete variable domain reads GAGVSQTPSNKVTEKGKYVELRCDPISGHTALYWYRQSLGQGPEFLIYFQGTGAADDSGLPNDRFFAVRPEGSVSTLKIQRTERGDSAVYLCASSLGLAGGKETQYFGPGTRLLVL.

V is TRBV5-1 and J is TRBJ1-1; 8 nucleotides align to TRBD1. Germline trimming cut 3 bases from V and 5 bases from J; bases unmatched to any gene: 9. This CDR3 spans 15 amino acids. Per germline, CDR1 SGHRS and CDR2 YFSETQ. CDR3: CASSSDRGVMTEAFF. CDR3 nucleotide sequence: TGCGCCAGCAGCTCTGACAGGGGAGTGATGACTGAAGCTTTCTTT. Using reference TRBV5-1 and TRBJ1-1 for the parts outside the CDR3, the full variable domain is KAGVTQTPRYLIKTRGQQVTLSCSPISGHRSVSWYQQTPGQGLQFLFEYFSETQRNKGNFPGRFSGRQFSNSRSEMNVSTLELGDSALYLCASSSDRGVMTEAFFGQGTRLTVV.

CDR3 in amino acids: CASSPLRTSGQETQYF. The DNA of the CDR3 is TGCGCCAGCAGCCCCCTCCGGACTAGCGGACAAGAGACCCAGTACTTC. V is TRBV4-1 and J is TRBJ2-5, with 10 positions matching TRBD2. Germline V lookup: CDR1 MGHRA, CDR2 YSYEKL. V shed 4 bases, J shed 2 bases, and the junction held 7 bases outside the gene matches. The CDR3 extends over 16 amino acids.

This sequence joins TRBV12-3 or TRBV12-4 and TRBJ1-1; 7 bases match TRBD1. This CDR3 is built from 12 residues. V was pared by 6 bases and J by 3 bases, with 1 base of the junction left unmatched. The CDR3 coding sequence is TGTGCCAGCAGCCAGGGGGACACTGAAGCTTTCTTT. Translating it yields CASSQGDTEAFF.

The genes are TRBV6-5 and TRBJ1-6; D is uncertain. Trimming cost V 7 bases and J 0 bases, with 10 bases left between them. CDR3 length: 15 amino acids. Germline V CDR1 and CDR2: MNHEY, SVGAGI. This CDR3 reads CASIPPSSYNSPLHF. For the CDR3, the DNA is TGTGCCAGCATACCCCCGAGCTCCTATAATTCACCCCTCCACTTT.

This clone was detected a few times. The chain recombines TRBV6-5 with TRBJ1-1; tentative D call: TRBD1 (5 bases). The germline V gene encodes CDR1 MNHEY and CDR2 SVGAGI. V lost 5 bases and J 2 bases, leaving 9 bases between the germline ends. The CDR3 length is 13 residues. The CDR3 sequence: CASSPGLNTEAFF. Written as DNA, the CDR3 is TGTGCCAGCAGTCCAGGGCTTAACACTGAAGCTTTCTTT.